The text below deals with one T cell receptor beta chain. These data originate in a study of technical replicates of blood from a handful of donors. Sequencing was performed with immunoSEQ multiplex PCR; in TCRdb, only in-frame clones are kept and a portion is missing. The repertoire holds under 95,000 clones, with 95% as singletons. The source is a human donor in good health. Sequences were obtained from T cells isolated from PBMCs.

CDR3 protein: CASRPTGWQTQYF. The CDR3, as DNA: TGTGCCAGCAGACCTACAGGGTGGCAGACCCAGTACTTC. The rearrangement joins TRBV28 to TRBJ2-5; D is perhaps TRBD1 (6 bases). Germline V gene sequence: CDR1 MDHEN, CDR2 SYDVKM. This CDR3 region has 13 residues. V was shortened by 6 bases and J by 6 bases, with 14 bases between the two germline ends.